This T cell receptor beta chain was observed in a study of blood T cells in healthy people across ages. Study-level findings and limits: Versus aged donors, long-lived donors had higher diversity and more naive CD4+ cells.

Next came a second PCR, run for about 7 to 12 cycles, which used a sample-barcoded 5' primer along with a J-beta primer mix. A template-switch adaptor that had 12 random nucleotides put a tag on each cDNA molecule. No fewer than 2.5 million CDR3-containing paired-end reads came from each sample. TCRdb used MiXCR to reprocess the 5' RACE reads, holding one entry per CDR3 protein. The repertoire holds 980,000 or so distinct CDR3 sequences, roughly 50% seen once, with 13% in the top ten. This clonotype was seen only a few times. Its target is not known. The length of the CDR3 is 12 residues. Trimming shortened V by 1 base and J by 5 bases, and 6 bases separated the two germline ends. CDR1 SEHNR and CDR2 FQNEAQ come from the germline V gene (reference sequence).

Sequenced material: blood. The receptor was isolated from a man aged 25-40 years in good health. This chain links TRBV7-9 with TRBJ2-7, with D unresolved. The CDR3 loop reads CASSLGLDEQYF. In nucleotides, the CDR3 is TGTGCCAGCAGCTTAGGGCTCGACGAGCAGTACTTC.